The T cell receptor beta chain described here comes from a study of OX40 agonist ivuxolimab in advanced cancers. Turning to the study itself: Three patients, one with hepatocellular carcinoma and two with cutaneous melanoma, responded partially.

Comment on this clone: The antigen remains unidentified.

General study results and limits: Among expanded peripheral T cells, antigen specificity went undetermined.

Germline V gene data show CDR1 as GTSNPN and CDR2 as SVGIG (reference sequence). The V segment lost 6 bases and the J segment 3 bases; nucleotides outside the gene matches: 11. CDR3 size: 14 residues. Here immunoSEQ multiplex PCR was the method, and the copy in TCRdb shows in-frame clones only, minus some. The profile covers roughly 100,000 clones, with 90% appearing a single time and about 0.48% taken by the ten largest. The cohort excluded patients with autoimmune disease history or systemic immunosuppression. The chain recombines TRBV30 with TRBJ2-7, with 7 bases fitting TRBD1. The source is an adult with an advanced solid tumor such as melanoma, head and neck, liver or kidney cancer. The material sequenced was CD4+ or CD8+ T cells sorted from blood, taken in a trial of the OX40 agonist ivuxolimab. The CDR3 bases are TGTGCCTGCCAACCCCGACAGGGCCTCTACGAGCAGTACTTC. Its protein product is CACQPRQGLYEQYF.